This T cell receptor beta chain is from a study of cytomegalovirus exposure and HLA in healthy donors. Study-level information: Unique TCR beta sequences numbering about 100 million came from 190 million or so T cells in an earlier analysis. Across a few hundred genotyped donors, around 80% landed in the Caucasian-associated ancestry cluster.

A multiplex PCR was run with 60 Vbeta primers and 13 Jbeta primers. Sequencing was performed with immunoSEQ multiplex PCR; in TCRdb, only in-frame clones are kept and a portion is missing. The table has 130,000 or so clones, 75% to 85% seen once. The sample holds one count of this clone. The donors gave bone marrow, and they were healthy. Germline V lookup: CDR1 SGHRS, CDR2 YFSETQ. CDR3 length: 15 amino acids. V lost 4 bases and J 6 bases, leaving 20 bases between the germline ends. The chain has TRBV5-1 and TRBJ2-7, with a possible D match to TRBD1 (6 bases). Sequencing was performed on PBMCs. The sequence came from a woman aged 45-59 years in good health and CMV-seropositive. CDR3 sequence (DNA): TGCGCCAGCAGCAACTCACAGGGAGTTGGGGTCGAGCAGTACTTC. Translation gives CASSNSQGVGVEQYF.